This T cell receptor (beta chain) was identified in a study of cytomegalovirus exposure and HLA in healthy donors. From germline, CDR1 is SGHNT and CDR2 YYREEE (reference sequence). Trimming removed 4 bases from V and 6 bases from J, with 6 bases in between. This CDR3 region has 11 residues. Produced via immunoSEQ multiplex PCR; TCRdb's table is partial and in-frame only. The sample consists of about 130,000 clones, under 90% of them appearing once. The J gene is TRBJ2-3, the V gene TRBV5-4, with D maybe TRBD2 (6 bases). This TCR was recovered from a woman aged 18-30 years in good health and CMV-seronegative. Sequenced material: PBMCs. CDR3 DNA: TGTGCCAGCAGCCGGGGGGATACGCAGTATTTT. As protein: CASSRGDTQYF.